The present T cell receptor (beta chain) was sequenced within a study of blood T cell repertoires in COVID-19. Study background: COVID-19 samples collected from the United States, Italy and Spain covered acute and convalescent phases.

Trimming pared 2 bases from V and 3 bases from J, leaving 7 bases between. Germline V gene sequence: CDR1 MDHEN, CDR2 SYDVKM. The length of the CDR3 is 13 residues. Original handling: The assay estimated nucleated cells by amplifying reference gene primers. The data were produced by immunoSEQ multiplex PCR, yet TCRdb's version contains in-frame clones alone and is incomplete. V, J and clone size derive from that table, while D and trimming were established from the DNA sequence. Of a few hundred thousand clones listed, roughly 90% are singletons. The TCR comes from a human donor in a cohort sampled during active COVID-19. The material sequenced was peripheral blood. The rearrangement links TRBV28 to TRBJ1-2; D call uncertain. The CDR3 coding sequence is TGTGCCAGCAGTTTAAACAGCTACTATGGCTACACCTTC. This codes for CASSLNSYYGYTF.